Listed here is a single T cell receptor (beta chain). Its antigen is still unknown. No per-base quality is available; no much larger clone lies one base away. These data come from a study of CD8+CD57+ T cells in acquired aplastic anemia (dated by TCRdb to 2017 to 2018). In terms of the full investigation: DNA extracted from sorted CD4+ and CD8+ cells had a mean of around 3 ug, with a range of about 0.19 to 30 ug. Mean read counts for healthy donor samples were 8.5 million to 10.8 million for CD4+ cells and 11.0 million for CD8+ cells. What the study reported, not specific to this receptor: Between patients and healthy controls, no significant difference in CD8+ Simpson's diversity was found (P=0.060). Roughly 30 CD8+ CDR3 sequences were found to be shared between patients and controls, but these sequences appeared to be highly expressed in patients and within the immunodominant clones of the patients.

In this study, sorted CD4+ and CD8+ T cells from the blood of healthy subjects and of severe aplastic anemia patients had their TCR repertoires deep-sequenced. Ficoll-Paque density gradient centrifugation was used to isolate peripheral blood mononuclear cells. Before DNA extraction, CD4+ and CD8+ T cells were sorted by FACS or by magnetic beads. Genomic DNA was used as template for profiling of TCR beta VDJ combinations and CDR3 sequences. An Illumina HiSeq 2000 was used for TCR repertoire sequencing. In the paper's pipeline: TRBV/TRBJ rearrangement plots, CDR3 size and DJ length profiles, and Simpson's diversity index were used to assess repertoires. The most abundant DNA sequence in the deep sequencing data was defined as the immunodominant clone. CDR3 amino acid sequences were checked for sharing across subjects and were also compared against the VDJdb database and published repertoires. TCRdb reworked the public reads: Q25 trimming with fastp, MiXCR clone assembly, productive beta chains retained. Rows with one shared CDR3 protein collapse into an entry with the most common genes and DNA. Clone size and V and J calls follow TCRdb, not the original study. For this sample there are fewer than 200,000 distinct CDR3 sequences; 55% to 70% appear just once. The ten largest clones represent 45% of the sample.

Sequencing input: sorted CD4+, CD8+, or CD8+CD57+ T cells (not recorded which) from PBMCs. This TCR was recovered from a human donor in good health.

CDR3 protein: CASSPTLGQPQHF. The DNA sequence is TGTGCCAGCAGCCCCACCCTCGGGCAGCCCCAGCATTTT. The sequence joins TRBV4-2 to TRBJ1-5; the D segment cannot be called with confidence. V is cut by 4 bases and J by 7 bases, and the space between the germline ends is 11 bases. In the germline V gene, CDR1 corresponds to LGHNA and CDR2 to YNFKEQ. Its CDR3 holds 13 amino acids, cysteine through phenylalanine. Only CDR3 DNA remains: 39 bases, in frame from the first base.